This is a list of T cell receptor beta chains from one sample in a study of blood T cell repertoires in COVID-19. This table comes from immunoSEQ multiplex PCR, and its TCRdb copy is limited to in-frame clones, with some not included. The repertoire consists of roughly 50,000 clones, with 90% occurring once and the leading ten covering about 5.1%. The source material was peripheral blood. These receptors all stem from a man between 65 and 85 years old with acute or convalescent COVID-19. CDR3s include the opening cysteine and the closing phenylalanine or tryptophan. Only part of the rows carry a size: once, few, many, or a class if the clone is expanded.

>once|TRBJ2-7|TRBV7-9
CASSLLGGLAYEQYF
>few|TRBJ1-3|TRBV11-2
CASSLDPGGGNTIYF
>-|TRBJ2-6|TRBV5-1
CASSSLAGSTTGANVLTF
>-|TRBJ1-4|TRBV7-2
CASSSQGAGREKLFF
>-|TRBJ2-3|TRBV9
CASSVALSTDTQYF
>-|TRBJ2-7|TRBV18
CASSPGGRALYEQYF
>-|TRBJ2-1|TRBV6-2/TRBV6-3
CASSYEGYNEQFF
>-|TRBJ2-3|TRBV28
CAAGTSGSTDTQYF
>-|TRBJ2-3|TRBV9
CASSPQTSGGRDTDTQYF
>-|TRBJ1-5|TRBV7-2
CASSLGTGGNQPQHF
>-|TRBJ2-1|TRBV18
CASSPLAVGQLASTPLNEQFF
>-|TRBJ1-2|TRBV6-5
CASSRQGDYGYTF